A selection of T cell receptor beta chains follows, all from one sample in a study of shared clonotypes between healthy human individuals. Produced via immunoSEQ multiplex PCR; TCRdb's table is partial and in-frame only. The sample has about 2.4 million clones, over 85% seen once; the top ten hold under 0.15%. The specimen was naive CD4+ T cells sorted from blood. The origin of the receptors is a man aged 18 to 35 in good health. The CDR3 runs from the conserved cysteine through the conserved F or W. A D gene is named only where the DNA matches it firmly. Some rows have no size entry. The others give once, few or many, or a class for an expanded clone.

d_gene	j_gene	v_gene	abundance	CDR3nt	CDR3aa
.	TRBJ2-7	TRBV27	.	TGTGCCAGCAGTTCTAAGACTAGTCGACACTACGAGCAGTACTTC	CASSSKTSRHYEQYF
.	TRBJ2-1	TRBV6-1	.	TGTGCCAGCAGTGAACAGGCATTGGGTGAGCAGTTCTTC	CASSEQALGEQFF
.	TRBJ2-3	TRBV1	.	TGCACCAGCAGCCAAGACAGTGGACACACAGATACGCAGTATTTT	CTSSQDSGHTDTQYF
TRBD1	TRBJ2-7	TRBV28	.	TGTGCCAGCAGTTTTCCCGGGACAGGGTCCTACGAGCAGTACTTC	CASSFPGTGSYEQYF
.	TRBJ1-2	TRBV18	.	TGTGCCAGCTCACCACTCGACAGAAACTATGGCTACACCTTC	CASSPLDRNYGYTF
TRBD2	TRBJ2-1	TRBV6-5	.	TGTGCCAGCAGCCCCGGGGTAGCGGGGGGGCATGAGCAGTTCTTC	CASSPGVAGGHEQFF
.	TRBJ2-7	TRBV6-6	.	TGTGCCAGCCGGGACACGCTACCCGAGCAGTACTTC	CASRDTLPEQYF
TRBD2	TRBJ2-4	TRBV2	.	TGTGCCAGCAGCGGACAGGGACTAGCGGGACGGGGGGACATTCAGTACTTC	CASSGQGLAGRGDIQYF
TRBD1	TRBJ1-2	TRBV6-1	.	TGTGCCACCGCCGGGACAGCCGGCTACACCTTC	CATAGTAGYTF
.	TRBJ2-2	TRBV21-1	.	TGTGCCAGCAGCAAAGAGGCTAGCGCATCCGGGGAGCTGTTTTTT	CASSKEASASGELFF
.	TRBJ2-1	TRBV27	.	TGTGCCAGCAGTTTAGTGGGGCTGGGCAATGAGCAGTTCTTC	CASSLVGLGNEQFF
.	TRBJ2-4	TRBV18	once	TGTGCCAGCTCACCCCCGGGAGCCCTAGCCAAAAACATTCAGTACTTC	CASSPPGALAKNIQYF
TRBD1	TRBJ1-6	TRBV15	.	TGTGCCACCAGCAGAGAGGGGACAGCTTCACCCCTCCACTTT	CATSREGTASPLHF
.	TRBJ2-7	TRBV2	.	TGTGCCAGCAGTGAAGCGCGCAGTTTTGGGGAGCAGTACTTC	CASSEARSFGEQYF
.	TRBJ2-6	TRBV19	.	TGTGCCATCAGGGCCTCTGGGGCCAACGTCCTGACTTTC	CAIRASGANVLTF
TRBD1	TRBJ1-2	TRBV4-1	.	TGCGCCAGCAGCCAAGAGAGGACAGGGTTTGTGGAGGGTGGCTACACCTTC	CASSQERTGFVEGGYTF
.	TRBJ2-5	TRBV5-1	.	TGCGCCAGCACGCCGTCCCCTATTGGGGAGACCCAGTACTTC	CASTPSPIGETQYF
.	TRBJ2-3	TRBV28	.	TGTGCCAGCAGTTCGAACTACACAGATACGCAGTATTTT	CASSSNYTDTQYF
TRBD2	TRBJ2-1	TRBV9	.	TGTGCCAGCAGCTTAGGACTAGCTGGGGACCTCTCCTACAATGAGCAGTTCTTC	CASSLGLAGDLSYNEQFF
.	TRBJ2-2	TRBV6-1	.	TGTGCCAGCCACGTGGTTGTCACCGGGGAGCTGTTTTTT	CASHVVVTGELFF
.	TRBJ1-2	TRBV10-3	.	TGTGCCATCAGTGCTGCCAGCGCCTATGGCTACACCTTC	CAISAASAYGYTF
.	TRBJ2-5	TRBV27	.	TGTGCCAGCAGTCCAGACGGGCCTGGCGAGACCCAGTACTTC	CASSPDGPGETQYF
TRBD1	TRBJ1-2	TRBV27	.	TGTGCCAGCAGTGTAGGGACAGGGACTGGCTACACCTTC	CASSVGTGTGYTF
.	TRBJ2-3	TRBV21-1	.	TGTGCCAGCAGCAAAGAAGTAGTGCCTTCTTTT	CASSKEVVPSF
.	TRBJ2-7	TRBV7-9	.	TGTGCCAGCAGCTTAGGGGAACAGGTCGCCTACGAGCAGTACTTC	CASSLGEQVAYEQYF
.	TRBJ1-5	TRBV28	.	TGTGCCAGCAGTATCCAGGGCAATCAGCCCCAGCATTTT	CASSIQGNQPQHF
.	TRBJ2-6	TRBV5-1	.	TGCGCCAGCAAGGAAGGGGCCGGGGCCAACGTCCTGACTTTC	CASKEGAGANVLTF
.	TRBJ1-1	TRBV29-1	few	TGCAGCGTTGAAGTCCCCGGTTATTGGACTGAAGCTTTCTTT	CSVEVPGYWTEAFF
.	TRBJ1-3	TRBV30	.	TGTGCCTGGAGTGTAGGGGGATCTGGAAACACCATATATTTT	CAWSVGGSGNTIYF
.	TRBJ1-1	TRBV19	.	TGTGCCAGTAGTTCACAAGGACCCGGGGCCACTGAAGCTTTCTTT	CASSSQGPGATEAFF
.	TRBJ2-1	TRBV12-5	.	TGTGCTAGTGCCACTGCGTTCAACAATGAGCAGTTCTTC	CASATAFNNEQFF
.	TRBJ1-6	TRBV7-2	.	TGTGCCAGCAGCTTAATTGGCTCGGGAGATTCACCCCTCCACTTT	CASSLIGSGDSPLHF
TRBD1	TRBJ2-7	TRBV11-2	.	TGTGCCAGCAGCTCCCGGACAGGGAGCTACGAGCAGTACTTC	CASSSRTGSYEQYF
.	TRBJ2-4	TRBV18	.	TGTGCCAGCTCACCGGGACTAGCCAAAAACATTCAGTACTTC	CASSPGLAKNIQYF
.	TRBJ2-1	TRBV5-1	once	TGCGCCAGCAGCTTGCGAGCGGCAAACAATGAGCAGTTCTTC	CASSLRAANNEQFF
.	TRBJ1-1	TRBV7-2	once	TGTGCCAGCAGCTTAGTTGAGGGGTCGAACACTGAAGCTTTCTTT	CASSLVEGSNTEAFF
TRBD1	TRBJ1-2	TRBV5-6	.	TGTGCCAGCAGCGCGGGGGGACAGAGCTATGGCTACACCTTC	CASSAGGQSYGYTF
.	TRBJ2-6	TRBV5-6	.	TGTGCCAGCAGGCTTGCAGGGGCCGGGGCCAACGTCCTGACTTTC	CASRLAGAGANVLTF
TRBD2	TRBJ2-2	TRBV18	.	TGTGCCAGCTCAAGGACTAGCGGGTCCGCCACCGGGGAGCTGTTTTTT	CASSRTSGSATGELFF
TRBD2	TRBJ2-3	TRBV10-3	once	TGTGCCATCAGACTCGGGGGGAAGAGCACAGATACGCAGTATTTT	CAIRLGGKSTDTQYF
TRBD1	TRBJ2-7	TRBV7-8	.	TGTGCCAGTAGACCCAGCGGACAGGGCGGAGAGCAGTACTTC	CASRPSGQGGEQYF
.	TRBJ2-6	TRBV12-2	.	TGTGCAAGTCGCTTAGCGCTTCTAGCGGGGGACTCTGGGGCCAACGTCCTGACTTTC	CASRLALLAGDSGANVLTF
.	TRBJ2-5	TRBV18	.	TGTGCCAGCTCACCCCATGATAGTCTAGGGACCCAGTACTTC	CASSPHDSLGTQYF
.	TRBJ1-1	TRBV7-8	.	TGTGCCAGCAGCCTCTTTACCGGGGGCACTGAAGCTTTCTTT	CASSLFTGGTEAFF
.	TRBJ2-5	TRBV5-1	.	TGCGCCAGCAGCCCGGATAGGTTATCGGCCCAGTACTTC	CASSPDRLSAQYF
TRBD2	TRBJ2-3	TRBV10-3	.	TGTGCCACCGGGACTACCAGCACAGATACGCAGTATTTT	CATGTTSTDTQYF
.	TRBJ2-7	TRBV10-3	once	TGTGCCAGCAGTTACAGTGCGACAGCAACTTACGAGCAGTACTTC	CASSYSATATYEQYF
.	TRBJ2-5	TRBV11-2	.	TGTGCCAGCAGCTTACAGGGATTGTACCAAGAGACCCAGTACTTC	CASSLQGLYQETQYF
.	TRBJ2-3	TRBV5-8	.	TGTGCCAGCAGCTTCGGAAACGACCTGGATACGCAGTATTTT	CASSFGNDLDTQYF
.	TRBJ1-3	TRBV5-1	.	TGCGCCAGCAGGTTGAGGGGGACTGGAAACACCATATATTTT	CASRLRGTGNTIYF
.	TRBJ2-1	TRBV18	.	TGTGCCAGCTCACCACAGAGTCCGGAGCAGTTCTTC	CASSPQSPEQFF
TRBD2	TRBJ2-7	TRBV6-1	.	TGTGCCAGCAGTGAAATAGCGGGGGGGCGGTACGAGCAGTACTTC	CASSEIAGGRYEQYF
.	TRBJ2-1	TRBV29-1	.	TGCAGCGTTTCTCCCCCGGGCAAAGGCTCCTACAATGAGCAGTTCTTC	CSVSPPGKGSYNEQFF
.	TRBJ2-5	TRBV5-1	.	TGCGCCAGCAGCTTGCCCGTGGGGCAGCAAGAGACCCAGTACTTC	CASSLPVGQQETQYF
.	TRBJ2-3	TRBV18	.	TGTGCCAGCTCCCGGCAACGGATCGGTGGAGATACGCAGTATTTT	CASSRQRIGGDTQYF
TRBD1	TRBJ2-7	TRBV10-3	.	TGTGCCATTACCGGGACAGCGAACTCCTACGAGCAGTACTTC	CAITGTANSYEQYF
TRBD1	TRBJ1-1	TRBV7-9	.	TGTGCCAGCAGCTTATTTAGCCGGGACAGGACAACGAACACTGAAGCTTTCTTT	CASSLFSRDRTTNTEAFF